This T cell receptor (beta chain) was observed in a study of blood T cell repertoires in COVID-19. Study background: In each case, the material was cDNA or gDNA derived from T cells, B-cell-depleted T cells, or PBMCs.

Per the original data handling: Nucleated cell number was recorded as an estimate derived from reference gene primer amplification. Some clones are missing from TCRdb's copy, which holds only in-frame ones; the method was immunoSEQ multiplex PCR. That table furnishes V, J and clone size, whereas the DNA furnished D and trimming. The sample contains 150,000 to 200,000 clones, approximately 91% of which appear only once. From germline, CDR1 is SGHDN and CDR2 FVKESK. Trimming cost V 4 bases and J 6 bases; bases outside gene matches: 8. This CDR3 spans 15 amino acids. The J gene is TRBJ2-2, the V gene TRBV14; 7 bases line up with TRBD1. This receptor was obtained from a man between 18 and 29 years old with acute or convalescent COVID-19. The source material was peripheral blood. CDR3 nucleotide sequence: TGTGCCAGCAGCCCCGACAGGGTTTATGCCGGGGAGCTGTTTTTT. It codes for CASSPDRVYAGELFF.